The 22 T cell receptor beta chains in this list originate from one sample, sequenced in a study of blood T cells in healthy people across ages. Alongside a J-beta primer mix, a sample-barcoded 5' primer served in a second PCR lasting roughly 6 to 12 cycles. TCRdb recomputed calls from the 5' RACE reads with MiXCR, one row per CDR3 protein. The sample yields about 650,000 distinct CDR3 sequences, about 30% seen once. Sequencing was done on a sample of blood. These receptors were collected from a woman aged 80 or over in good health.

A remark on this clonotype: A much bigger clone sits one base away, suggesting this may be a read error. The gene calls are TRBV3-1 and TRBJ2-7, with a weak D call TRBD2 (7 bases). CDR3 length: 15 residues. CDR1 and CDR2 (germline): LGHDT, YNNKEL (reference sequence). The CDR3 DNA sequence: TGTACCAGCAGCCAAGAGTGGGGGGGGCACTACGAGCAGTACTTC. It codes for CTSSQEWGGHYEQYF.

This clonotype was seen many times. The chain recombines TRBV6-5 with TRBJ2-3, with 7 bases lining up with TRBD1. The germline CDR1 and CDR2 sequences are MNHEY and SVGAGI. Trimming removed 8 bases from V and 2 bases from J; junction bases left unmatched: 7. The length of the CDR3 is 14 residues. The CDR3 loop is CASWSTGFTDTQYF. The CDR3 DNA sequence: TGTGCCAGCTGGTCGACAGGGTTCACAGATACGCAGTATTTT.

The genes are TRBV6-1 and TRBJ1-5; D may be TRBD1 (5 bases). CDR1 is MNHNS, CDR2 SASEGT, per germline. V lost 6 bases and J lost 0, with 12 bases in between. The CDR3 covers 15 residues. CDR3 loop: CASRKDRVSNQPQHF. In DNA, the CDR3 is TGTGCCAGCAGGAAAGACAGAGTTAGCAATCAGCCCCAGCATTTT.

This clonotype showed up many times. The chain links TRBV29-1 to TRBJ2-5; 11 bases agree with TRBD2. The CDR3 contains 15 residues. V lost 7 bases, J lost 2 bases, and 9 bases stayed unmatched. Germline V CDR1 and CDR2: SQVTM, ANQGSEA. The CDR3 is CSASLAGASQETQYF. The CDR3 nucleotides are TGCAGCGCCTCACTAGCGGGGGCCTCTCAAGAGACCCAGTACTTC. Based on the CDR3 plus reference TRBV29-1 and TRBJ2-5, the full variable domain is SAVISQKPSRDICQRGTSLTIQCQVDSQVTMMFWYRQQPGQSLTLIATANQGSEATYESGFVIDKFPISRPNLTFSTLTVSNMSPEDSSIYLCSASLAGASQETQYFGPGTRLLVL.

Of note for this clonotype: One junction end disagrees with the germline gene, perhaps due to a read error. The chain joins TRBV5-1 to TRBJ2-1; TRBD1 agrees at 10 bases. The CDR3 covers 17 residues. CDR1 and CDR2 (germline): SGHRS, YFSETQ. The CDR3 spells CAGSLISGQGMYNEQFF. For the CDR3, the DNA is TGCGCCGGCAGCTTGATTTCGGGACAGGGGATGTACAATGAGCAGTTCTTC.

This clonotype occurred many times. The genes are TRBV15 and TRBJ2-7, with 11 nucleotides matching TRBD1. V was clipped by 1 base and J by 1 base; unmatched bases: 3. The CDR3 spans 16 residues. CDR1 LNHNV and CDR2 YYDKDF come from the germline V gene (reference sequence). CDR3 DNA sequence: TGTGCCACCAGCAGAGGGGACAGGGGGTTTTCCTACGAGCAGTACTTC. Amino acid sequence: CATSRGDRGFSYEQYF.

This chain links TRBV24-1 with TRBJ2-2; the D gene is possibly TRBD1 (5 bases). CDR3 size: 13 residues. V lost 6 bases and J lost 4, with 8 bases in between. Per the germline V gene, CDR1 is KGHDR and CDR2 is SFDVKD. The CDR3 spells CATSPRATGELFF. The DNA for the CDR3 is TGTGCCACCAGTCCCAGGGCCACCGGGGAGCTGTTTTTT.

This clonotype was detected only a few times. The chain uses TRBV6-6 and TRBJ1-1; perhaps TRBD1 as D (5 bases). The V end was cut by 6 bases, the J end by 1 base, with 12 bases between. The CDR3 sequence is 14 residues long. Germline V gene lookup returns CDR1 MNHNY and CDR2 SVGAGI (reference sequence). CDR3 in DNA: TGTGCCAGCAGACCATCGACAGCGAACACTGAAGCTTTCTTT. This translates into CASRPSTANTEAFF.

Ten or more counts support this clonotype. The rearrangement links TRBV7-2 to TRBJ2-7; no firm D call. CDR3 size: 14 residues. Germline V gives CDR1 SGHTA, CDR2 FQGNSA. V was cut by 6 bases and J by 0 bases, with 12 bases left in between. In nucleotides, the CDR3 is TGTGCCAGCAGTAGGGAACTTAGCTCCTACGAGCAGTACTTC. This encodes CASSRELSSYEQYF.

This clonotype has only a few counts. CDR3 sequence reads: CASSLEYRWRLNTEAFF. CDR3 nucleotide sequence: TGTGCCAGCAGCTTAGAGTATAGGTGGCGGTTGAACACTGAAGCTTTCTTT. The chain employs TRBV7-2 and TRBJ1-1; D is ambiguous. The CDR3 contains 17 residues. Germline values: CDR1 SGHTA, CDR2 FQGNSA. Trimming shortened V by 1 base and J by 0 bases, and 15 bases separated the two germline ends.

V gene TRBV12-3 or TRBV12-4 combines with J gene TRBJ1-2, with D unclear. V was clipped by 7 bases and J by 8 bases, with 17 bases between them. There are 13 residues in the CDR3. CDR3 protein: CASNSFSGSGYTF. In nucleotides, the CDR3 is TGTGCCAGCAACTCCTTCTCGGGCTCGGGCTACACCTTC.

This clonotype was seen repeatedly, ten times or more. The chain is built from TRBV12-5 and TRBJ2-5, with a weak D call TRBD2 (6 bases). CDR3 length: 14 residues. Trimming cost V 4 bases and J 2 bases, with 11 bases left between them. The germline V gene encodes CDR1 LGHNT and CDR2 FRNRAP. The CDR3, as DNA: TGTGCTAGTGGTTGGAGTAGCGGACAAGAGACCCAGTACTTC. Amino acid sequence: CASGWSSGQETQYF.

This clonotype was recorded at least ten times. The chain couples TRBV7-2 to TRBJ2-1; a weak D match, TRBD2 (6 bases). Trimming shortened V by 2 bases and J by 9 bases, and 20 bases separated the two germline ends. Germline V lookup: CDR1 SGHTA, CDR2 FQGNSA. This CDR3 region has 16 residues. CDR3: CASSLQTSGFMVEQFF. The CDR3 DNA reads as TGTGCCAGCAGCTTACAGACTAGTGGGTTTATGGTTGAGCAGTTCTTC.

About this clonotype: A read error may explain this, as a much larger clone is one base away. The chain links TRBV5-1 to TRBJ1-1, with D unclear. This CDR3 spans 11 amino acids. Trimming shortened V by 10 bases and J by 1 base, and 8 bases separated the two germline ends. CDR1 is SGHRS, CDR2 YFSETQ, per germline. The CDR3 sequence is CAGTENTEAFF. CDR3 coding DNA: TGCGCCGGCACGGAGAACACTGAAGCTTTCTTT.

This clonotype has a handful of counts. V usage is TRBV20-1 and J usage is TRBJ2-5; D gene ambiguous. The CDR3 is made up of 13 amino acids. Germline assignment: CDR1 DFQATT and CDR2 SNEGSKA (reference sequence). V was clipped by 3 bases and J by 0 bases, with 8 bases between them. CDR3 in DNA: TGCAGTGCTAGCTTGCTCCACCAAGAGACCCAGTACTTC. This codes for CSASLLHQETQYF.

As concerns this clonotype: A much larger clone lies a single base off, so this may be a read error. The final CDR3 position lacks the conserved phenylalanine or tryptophan, pointing to a likely read error. V gene TRBV9 combines with J gene TRBJ2-3; possible D gene TRBD1, 5 bases. Trimming left V 4 bases short and J 0 bases short, with 12 bases between. This CDR3 has 15 amino acids. The germline gives CDR1 SGDLS, CDR2 YYNGEE. CDR3 coding DNA: TGTGCCAGCAGCCCTCGACAGTTTAGCACAGATACGCAGTATGTT. Its protein is CASSPRQFSTDTQYV.

The chain links TRBV20-1 to TRBJ2-3, with TRBD2 matching 9 bases. CDR1 is DFQATT, CDR2 SNEGSKA, per germline (reference sequence). J was trimmed by 0 bases and V by 6 bases; bases with no gene match: 7. This CDR3 is 15 amino acids long. CDR3 nucleotides: TGCAGTGCCGAGAACCTAGCGGGGAGCACAGATACGCAGTATTTT. It is translated as CSAENLAGSTDTQYF.

This clonotype showed up many times. The rearrangement links TRBV29-1 to TRBJ2-1; the D gene is possibly TRBD1 (6 bases). Per germline, CDR1 SQVTM and CDR2 ANQGSEA. The CDR3 totals 10 residues. V was trimmed by 7 bases and J by 7 bases, leaving 8 bases between them. The CDR3 protein is CSAGENEQFF. The DNA for the CDR3 is TGCAGCGCAGGGGAGAATGAGCAGTTCTTC.

The gene calls are TRBV5-1 and TRBJ2-5, with D perhaps matching TRBD1 or TRBD2 (6 bases each). This CDR3 comprises 14 residues. Germline V gene sequence: CDR1 SGHRS, CDR2 YFSETQ. V lost 3 bases to trimming and J lost 5 bases, with 14 bases between them. The CDR3 DNA is TGCGCCAGCAGCTGGGGGGCAGGGCGGGAGACCCAGTACTTC. Residues: CASSWGAGRETQYF. The variable domain in full, completed from reference TRBV5-1 and TRBJ2-5, reads KAGVTQTPRYLIKTRGQQVTLSCSPISGHRSVSWYQQTPGQGLQFLFEYFSETQRNKGNFPGRFSGRQFSNSRSEMNVSTLELGDSALYLCASSWGAGRETQYFGPGTRLLVL.

This clonotype was counted many times. The V call is TRBV30, the J call TRBJ2-7; D is unresolved. Trimming shortened V by 4 bases and J by 3 bases, and 7 bases separated the two germline ends. Germline CDR1 GTSNPN, CDR2 SVGIG (reference sequence). The length of the CDR3 is 11 residues. The CDR3 reads CAWTEFYEQYF. CDR3 bases: TGTGCCTGGACAGAATTCTACGAGCAGTACTTC.

This clonotype was counted a few times. The chain recombines TRBV21-1 with TRBJ1-5; TRBD1 is the table's D call and was not checked against the DNA. TRBV21-1 is a pseudogene locus. The CDR3 extends over 16 amino acids. CDR3 in amino acids: CASNPGHTYSNQPQHF. The CDR3 DNA reads as TGTGCCAGCAACCCGGGACACACTTATAGCAATCAGCCCCAGCATTTT.

The rearrangement joins TRBV6-2 or TRBV6-3 to TRBJ1-5, with a possible D match to TRBD1 (6 bases). The CDR3 runs to 15 residues. V was cut by 2 bases and J by 4 bases, with 12 bases left in between. The germline V gene encodes CDR1 MNHEY and CDR2 SVGEGT. The CDR3 loop is CASSYIGQGNQPQHF. The CDR3 nucleotides read TGTGCCAGCAGTTACATTGGCCAGGGGAATCAGCCCCAGCATTTT.